Below, 30 T cell receptor beta chains from the same sample are listed, as sequenced in a study of T-cell memory formation after mild COVID-19. Each CDR3 protein is one row after TCRdb ran MiXCR on the 5' RACE reads. The data show 240,000 or so distinct CDR3 sequences, approximately 9% seen once. The specimen sequenced was PBMCs or a T cell subset sorted from them (not recorded which). Receptor source: a man between 18 and 35 years old who had mild COVID-19 (a few samples of this study predate the infection). Cell type and time point are not known.

The chain's CDR3 is CATEPDRGINEQFF. The CDR3 DNA reads as TGTGCCACCGAACCGGACAGGGGTATCAATGAGCAGTTCTTC. The chain recombines TRBV24-1 with TRBJ2-1, with TRBD1 identical over 9 bases. The CDR3 extends over 14 amino acids. Germline V lookup: CDR1 KGHDR, CDR2 SFDVKD. V was clipped by 9 bases and J by 6 bases; unmatched bases: 8.

This clonotype was counted between two and nine times. The CDR3 is CASSQGDRAVNQPQHF. DNA for the CDR3: TGCGCCAGCAGCCAAGGGGACAGGGCCGTCAATCAGCCCCAGCATTTT. The chain has TRBV4-1 and TRBJ1-5; 9 bases match TRBD1. The germline gives CDR1 MGHRA, CDR2 YSYEKL. With V trimmed by 1 base and J by 3 bases, 4 bases remained unmatched. This CDR3 comprises 16 residues.

This clonotype occurred a few times. The chain links TRBV7-9 to TRBJ2-3; no reliable D call. The germline V and J ends were trimmed by 5 bases and 2 bases, with 8 bases remaining between them. Germline V gives CDR1 SEHNR, CDR2 FQNEAQ (reference sequence). The CDR3 extends over 13 amino acids. The DNA for the CDR3 is TGTGCCAGCAGCCAGGACCCCACAGATACGCAGTATTTT. Its translation is CASSQDPTDTQYF.

The chain carries TRBV20-1 and TRBJ1-2; weak D call: TRBD1 (5 bases). CDR1 is DFQATT, CDR2 SNEGSKA, per germline (reference sequence). V lost 5 bases, J lost 1 base, and 14 bases lay in between. This CDR3 is built from 14 residues. The CDR3 sequence is CSAPSGTVNYGYTF. The CDR3 DNA follows: TGCAGTGCTCCAAGCGGGACGGTTAACTATGGCTACACCTTC.

The gene calls are TRBV4-3 and TRBJ2-2, with D uncertain. Germline V CDR1 and CDR2: LGHNA, YSLEER. With 1 base removed from V and 1 base from J, the gap between germline ends came to 10 bases. CDR3 length: 16 amino acids. The CDR3 loop is CASSQGVPWNTGELFF. The CDR3 DNA is TGCGCCAGCAGCCAAGGGGTGCCCTGGAACACCGGGGAGCTGTTTTTT.

This clonotype was detected a few times. The chain links TRBV7-8 to TRBJ2-1, with 10 bases aligning to TRBD2. This CDR3 has 17 amino acids. Per germline, CDR1 SGHVS and CDR2 FQNEAQ. V was clipped by 0 bases and J by 4 bases; unmatched bases: 6. CDR3 sequence reads: CASSLAAGGLLYNEQFF. The CDR3 DNA follows: TGTGCCAGCAGCTTAGCAGCGGGGGGGTTGCTTTACAATGAGCAGTTCTTC. The full variable domain, its missing parts supplied by reference TRBV7-8 and TRBJ2-1, is GAGVSQSPRYKVAKRGQDVALRCDPISGHVSLFWYQQALGQGPEFLTYFQNEAQLDKSGLPSDRFFAERPEGSVSTLKIQRTQQEDSAVYLCASSLAAGGLLYNEQFFGPGTRLTVL.

This clonotype was counted at least ten times. The rearrangement uses TRBV29-1 and TRBJ2-6; 8 bases agree with TRBD1. The CDR3 runs 14 residues. Germline V lookup: CDR1 SQVTM, CDR2 ANQGSEA. V shed 7 bases, J shed 2 bases, and the junction held 4 bases outside the gene matches. The CDR3 bases are TGCAGCGCGGCGACAGGGGCTGGGGCCAACGTCCTGACTTTC. Translation: CSAATGAGANVLTF.

V and J are TRBV4-1 and TRBJ2-5; D gene uncertain. V shed 4 bases and J shed 5 bases, with 17 bases lying between them. In germline, CDR1 is MGHRA, CDR2 YSYEKL. This CDR3 has 15 amino acids. This CDR3 is CASSRAVSPEETQYF. Written as DNA, the CDR3 is TGCGCCAGCAGCCGGGCAGTTTCCCCCGAGGAGACCCAGTACTTC.

The chain joins TRBV13 to TRBJ2-1; D possibly corresponds to TRBD2 (6 bases). The CDR3 is 13 amino acids. The germline V gene has CDR1 PRHDT and CDR2 FYEKMQ (reference sequence). V lost 2 bases and J 12 bases, leaving 14 bases between the germline ends. CDR3 sequence reads: CASSLSVRGWQFF. DNA of the CDR3: TGTGCCAGCAGCTTATCAGTACGGGGGTGGCAGTTCTTC. Variable domain in full (rest from reference TRBV13 and TRBJ2-1): AAGVIQSPRHLIKEKRETATLKCYPIPRHDTVYWYQQGPGQDPQFLISFYEKMQSDKGSIPDRFSAQQFSDYHSELNMSSLELGDSALYFCASSLSVRGWQFFGPGTRLTVL.

This clonotype has more than one count but fewer than ten. V is TRBV6-2 or TRBV6-3 and J is TRBJ2-5; D ambiguous. Deletions cut 6 bases from V and 3 bases from J, with 11 bases between. Germline values: CDR1 MNHEY, CDR2 SVGEGT. The CDR3 totals 13 residues. DNA for the CDR3: TGTGCCAGCAGCGAAGGACGGAAAGAGACCCAGTACTTC. It is translated as CASSEGRKETQYF.

V gene TRBV5-1 combines with J gene TRBJ1-1; 7 nucleotides line up with TRBD1. The CDR3 spans 12 residues. V shed 4 bases and J 12 bases; nucleotides not matched to a gene: 9. Per germline, CDR1 SGHRS and CDR2 YFSETQ. The CDR3 DNA sequence: TGCGCCAGCAGCCTAAGACAGGGCTCAACTTTCTTT. Translated, it gives CASSLRQGSTFF. Full variable domain (outside the CDR3, taken from reference TRBV5-1 and TRBJ1-1): KAGVTQTPRYLIKTRGQQVTLSCSPISGHRSVSWYQQTPGQGLQFLFEYFSETQRNKGNFPGRFSGRQFSNSRSEMNVSTLELGDSALYLCASSLRQGSTFFGQGTRLTVV.

The V and J genes are TRBV20-1 and TRBJ1-4; D is unresolved. V dropped 2 bases and J dropped 2 bases, with 9 bases sitting between them. The CDR3 consists of 14 residues. Germline V gives CDR1 DFQATT, CDR2 SNEGSKA (reference sequence). The CDR3 here is CSARRATTNEKLFF. CDR3 coding DNA: TGCAGTGCTAGAAGGGCCACGACTAATGAAAAACTGTTTTTT.

This clonotype was detected a few times. The chain combines TRBV7-9 with TRBJ2-3, with no clear D. This CDR3 contains 15 residues. Germline loops: CDR1 SEHNR, CDR2 FQNEAQ (reference sequence). Between the trimmed V and J ends, which lost 1 base and 4 bases, there was a span of 12 bases. The chain's CDR3 is CASSLVGDWADTQYF. The CDR3 coding sequence is TGTGCCAGCAGCTTAGTTGGGGATTGGGCAGATACGCAGTATTTT.

This clonotype was found a few times. V is TRBV6-5 and J is TRBJ2-6; no firm D call. Germline V gene sequence: CDR1 MNHEY, CDR2 SVGAGI. V shed 6 bases and J shed 0 bases, with 18 bases lying between them. This CDR3 has 18 residues. The CDR3, as DNA: TGTGCCAGCAGATCTATGTGGGCCTACAGCTCTGGGGCCAACGTCCTGACTTTC. It is translated as CASRSMWAYSSGANVLTF.

This clonotype occurred many times. The chain couples TRBV5-1 to TRBJ2-1; 15 nucleotides match TRBD2. Germline assignment: CDR1 SGHRS and CDR2 YFSETQ. V lost 3 bases and J lost 6; bases outside the gene matches: 1. The CDR3 loop spans 15 amino acids. CDR3 residues: CASSWTSGGANEQFF. CDR3 DNA: TGCGCCAGCAGCTGGACTAGCGGGGGGGCCAATGAGCAGTTCTTC. The entire variable domain, with the rest obtained from reference TRBV5-1 and TRBJ2-1, is as follows: KAGVTQTPRYLIKTRGQQVTLSCSPISGHRSVSWYQQTPGQGLQFLFEYFSETQRNKGNFPGRFSGRQFSNSRSEMNVSTLELGDSALYLCASSWTSGGANEQFFGPGTRLTVL.

This clonotype occurred a few times. The chain joins TRBV30 to TRBJ1-2; perhaps TRBD1 as D (6 bases). CDR1 and CDR2 from the germline V gene are GTSNPN and SVGIG (reference sequence). The CDR3 contains 13 residues. Trimming left V 2 bases short and J 4 bases short, with 11 bases between. This chain's CDR3 is CAWSRDRPYGYTF. The CDR3 nucleotides read TGTGCCTGGAGTAGAGACAGGCCCTATGGCTACACCTTC.

This clonotype showed up just a few times. The chain employs TRBV24-1 and TRBJ2-3; TRBD2 matches 8 bases. Losses at the gene ends were 6 bases for V and 0 bases for J; bases not matched to a gene: 7. Germline V lookup: CDR1 KGHDR, CDR2 SFDVKD. The CDR3 spans 16 residues. CDR3 DNA: TGTGCCACCAGTCGTGTTTCTAGCGGGAGCACAGATACGCAGTATTTT. Translating gives CATSRVSSGSTDTQYF.

The chain has TRBV5-1 and TRBJ1-2; D is uncertain. Germline V lookup: CDR1 SGHRS, CDR2 YFSETQ. This CDR3 has 17 residues. Trimming left V 4 bases short and J 7 bases short, with 26 bases between. CDR3 nucleotide sequence: TGCGCCAGCAGCGTGAACCTCCGGGCCTCCTTGGGGTCTGGCTACACCTTC. Its protein product is CASSVNLRASLGSGYTF.

The J gene is TRBJ1-6, the V gene TRBV12-3 or TRBV12-4, with D possibly TRBD1 on 5 matching bases. Trimming left V 2 bases short and J 7 bases short, with 12 bases between. This CDR3 is built from 15 residues. The CDR3 DNA follows: TGTGCCAGCAGTTTAACAGGACACGGAAATTCACCCCTCCACTTT. Protein sequence: CASSLTGHGNSPLHF.

This clonotype was seen only a few times. The chain is built from TRBV6-2 or TRBV6-3 and TRBJ1-5; weak D call: TRBD1 (5 bases). The V gene lost 6 bases and the J gene lost 10 bases, with 16 bases spanning the gap. Germline values: CDR1 MNHEY, CDR2 SVGEGT. CDR3 length: 13 amino acids. For the CDR3, the DNA is TGTGCCAGCAGCCTACCTGGGACGATTCCCCAGCATTTT. This translates into CASSLPGTIPQHF.

The V gene is TRBV4-2, the J gene TRBJ2-1; D is unclear. This CDR3 is 16 amino acids long. CDR1 and CDR2 from the germline V gene are LGHNA and YNFKEQ. The germline V and J ends were trimmed by 1 base and 0 bases, with 10 bases remaining between them. CDR3 sequence reads: CASSQVVRLSYNEQFF. The CDR3 coding sequence is TGTGCCAGCAGCCAAGTCGTCAGGCTCTCCTACAATGAGCAGTTCTTC.

A few counts support this clonotype. The chain carries TRBV20-1 and TRBJ1-1; 7 bases are shared with TRBD1. Germline CDR1 reads DFQATT; CDR2 reads SNEGSKA (reference sequence). Trimming removed 2 bases from V and 1 base from J; junction bases left unmatched: 4. The CDR3 totals 14 residues. This CDR3 is CSARKGGENTEAFF. The DNA for the CDR3 is TGCAGTGCTAGAAAAGGGGGCGAGAACACTGAAGCTTTCTTT.

The chain couples TRBV5-1 to TRBJ1-2, with 9 bases that match TRBD1. With V trimmed by 0 bases and J by 3 bases, 3 bases remained unmatched. From germline, CDR1 is SGHRS and CDR2 YFSETQ. This CDR3 is built from 15 residues. The CDR3 loop is CASSLGTGDYYGYTF. CDR3 DNA: TGCGCCAGCAGCTTGGGGACAGGGGATTACTATGGCTACACCTTC.

A few counts support this clonotype. This chain links TRBV12-3 or TRBV12-4 with TRBJ2-5; D not certain. Trimming shortened V by 5 bases and J by 2 bases, and 15 bases separated the two germline ends. The CDR3 length is 15 residues. This chain's CDR3 is CASSPDSGRQETQYF. The CDR3 bases are TGTGCCAGCAGTCCAGACTCCGGCAGACAAGAGACCCAGTACTTC.

This clonotype was seen a few times. V is TRBV12-3 or TRBV12-4 and J is TRBJ1-2; no clear D gene. The CDR3 totals 16 residues. V was pared by 4 bases and J by 2 bases, with 17 bases between. The CDR3 here is CASSSKDRMRNYGYTF. The CDR3 nucleotides read TGTGCCAGCAGTTCCAAGGACCGTATGAGAAACTATGGCTACACCTTC.

The V and J genes are TRBV2 and TRBJ2-2; 7 bases map to TRBD1. There are 14 residues in the CDR3. The V segment lost 7 bases and the J segment 7 bases; nucleotides outside the gene matches: 9. The germline gives CDR1 SNHLY, CDR2 FYNNEI. This CDR3 is CASKGTASGGELFF. The CDR3 coding sequence is TGTGCCAGCAAAGGGACAGCCAGTGGCGGGGAGCTGTTTTTT.

This clonotype has a count of ten or more. J is TRBJ2-3 and V is TRBV20-1; D is unresolved. The CDR3 has 14 residues. V was shortened by 1 base and J by 3 bases, with 11 bases between the two germline ends. Per the germline V gene, CDR1 is DFQATT and CDR2 is SNEGSKA (reference sequence). CDR3 sequence: CSARAPRLTDTQYF. The CDR3 coding sequence is TGCAGTGCTAGAGCCCCTCGGTTGACAGATACGCAGTATTTT.

This chain uses TRBV7-2 with TRBJ2-7, with 7 bases fitting TRBD1. The length of the CDR3 is 14 residues. Looked up from germline, CDR1 is SGHTA and CDR2 is FQGNSA. The ends lost 5 bases at V and 3 bases at J; junction bases unmatched: 7. CDR3 DNA sequence: TGTGCCAGCAGCCCTCGACAGGGAATCTACGAGCAGTACTTC. Its protein is CASSPRQGIYEQYF.

The chain links TRBV7-8 to TRBJ2-1; a possible D gene is TRBD1 (6 bases). Deletions cut 1 base from V and 6 bases from J, with 13 bases between. The CDR3 extends over 15 amino acids. Germline assignment: CDR1 SGHVS and CDR2 FQNEAQ. DNA for the CDR3: TGTGCCAGCAGCTTAGACCCAGGGGTAGGCAATGAGCAGTTCTTC. It translates to CASSLDPGVGNEQFF.

This chain links TRBV15 with TRBJ2-7; maybe TRBD1 (6 bases). Germline CDR1 LNHNV, CDR2 YYDKDF (reference sequence). V was trimmed by 1 base and J by 5 bases, leaving 12 bases between them. This CDR3 comprises 14 residues. CDR3 sequence: CATSRVGTGNEQYF. CDR3 in DNA: TGTGCCACCAGCAGAGTGGGAACAGGGAACGAGCAGTACTTC.